This is a list of T cell receptor beta chains from one sample in a study of cytomegalovirus exposure and HLA in healthy donors. TCRdb keeps only in-frame clones here, not all; method: immunoSEQ multiplex PCR. Among under 150,000 clones listed, over 75% were seen once. Sample: PBMCs. These receptors were collected from a woman in her late teens or twenties in good health and CMV-seronegative. The CDR3 runs from the conserved cysteine through the conserved F or W. A D gene is named only where the DNA matches it firmly. Clone size is stated in some rows and not others, as once, few, many or a class when expanded.

NA | NA | TRBJ2-2 | TRBV6-1 | 14 | TGTGCCAGCAGTACCCCCTCAGGGTCCGGGGAGCTGTTTTTT | CASSTPSGSGELFF
NA | NA | TRBJ1-1 | TRBV19 | 13 | TGTGCCAGTAGTATTCAGGGGAAGGCTGAAGCTTTCTTT | CASSIQGKAEAFF
NA | TRBD1 | TRBJ1-1 | TRBV9 | 18 | TGTGCCAGCAGCCTCGGACCCGGGACAGGGGGCGCCGACACTGAAGCTTTCTTT | CASSLGPGTGGADTEAFF
NA | NA | TRBJ1-1 | TRBV20-1 | 10 | TGCAGTGCTATACACGCTGAAGCTTTCTTT | CSAIHAEAFF
once | TRBD1 | TRBJ1-2 | TRBV4-1 | 15 | TGCGCCAGCAGCCAAGTTATTACAGGGGGGAATGGCTACACCTTC | CASSQVITGGNGYTF
NA | NA | TRBJ1-4 | TRBV11-2 | 14 | TGTGCCAGCAGCTTAGACCCAGGAGGTGAAAAACTGTTTTTT | CASSLDPGGEKLFF
NA | NA | TRBJ1-5 | TRBV2 | 14 | TGTGCCAGCAGCCCCGGACAATACAATCAGCCCCAGCATTTT | CASSPGQYNQPQHF
NA | NA | TRBJ2-3 | TRBV19 | 15 | TGTGCCAGTAGTATGGAGGGACTCCACACAGATACGCAGTATTTT | CASSMEGLHTDTQYF
once | NA | TRBJ1-1 | TRBV6-5 | 14 | TGTGCCAGCAGTTACGGGCCCCTGAACACTGAAGCTTTCTTT | CASSYGPLNTEAFF
NA | NA | TRBJ2-7 | TRBV28 | 14 | TGTGCCATCGAACACCCCCACAGGGCCTACGAGCAGTACTTC | CAIEHPHRAYEQYF
NA | NA | TRBJ2-6 | TRBV18 | 18 | TGTGCCAGCTCACCAAATTCGGCAGGTAGCTCTGGGGCCAACGTCCTGACTTTC | CASSPNSAGSSGANVLTF
NA | TRBD1 | TRBJ1-1 | TRBV27 | 14 | TGTGCCAGCAGTTTATATCAGGGGGCATTGGGAGCTTTCTTT | CASSLYQGALGAFF
once | TRBD1 | TRBJ1-1 | TRBV28 | 10 | TGTGCCAGCCTCAGGGGGAAAGCTTTCTTT | CASLRGKAFF
NA | TRBD1 | TRBJ1-2 | TRBV5-8 | 15 | TGTGCCAGCAGCTTGGCGGGACAGGGGTACTATGGCTACACCTTC | CASSLAGQGYYGYTF
NA | NA | TRBJ1-1 | TRBV15 | 14 | TGTGCCACCAGCAGAGAAGGTACGACTCGAACGGCTTTCTTT | CATSREGTTRTAFF
NA | NA | TRBJ2-5 | TRBV21-1 | 12 | TGTGCCCGGGGGAAGGTCGAGGAGACCCAGTACTTC | CARGKVEETQYF
NA | NA | TRBJ1-5 | TRBV19 | 17 | TGTGCCAGTAGTATGCCCGGGGTTGGTTTTAGCAATCAGCCCCAGCATTTT | CASSMPGVGFSNQPQHF
NA | TRBD1 | TRBJ1-5 | TRBV27 | 14 | TGTGCCAGCAGTTTTGGACAGGACCATCAGCCCCAGCATTTT | CASSFGQDHQPQHF
NA | TRBD1 | TRBJ1-5 | TRBV28 | 15 | TGTGCCAGCAACCAACAGGGGTATAGCAATCAGCCCCAGCATTTT | CASNQQGYSNQPQHF
NA | TRBD1 | TRBJ1-2 | TRBV18 | 16 | TGTGCCAGCTCAACACTCGACAGGGCCAAGGGGTATGGCTACACCTTC | CASSTLDRAKGYGYTF
NA | TRBD1 | TRBJ2-5 | TRBV4-1 | 16 | TGCGCCAGCAGCCAGACAGGGTTAGACGGGAAAGAGACCCAGTACTTC | CASSQTGLDGKETQYF
NA | NA | TRBJ1-5 | TRBV6-8 | 12 | TGTGCCAGCATTATTGGGGCTCAGCCCCAGCATTTT | CASIIGAQPQHF
NA | NA | TRBJ1-1 | TRBV4-3 | 15 | TGCGCCAGCAGCCAAGGGGAGTTAGTAGGCACTGAAGCTTTCTTT | CASSQGELVGTEAFF
NA | NA | TRBJ1-1 | TRBV5-1 | 15 | TGCGCCTCTAAAGCAGCCCAGCTAGGGAACACTGAAGCTTTCTTT | CASKAAQLGNTEAFF
NA | TRBD2 | TRBJ2-1 | TRBV9 | 15 | TGTGCCAGCAGCGTAGGGGCTAGCGGGAGTGATGAGCAGTTCTTC | CASSVGASGSDEQFF
NA | NA | TRBJ2-6 | TRBV2 | 14 | TGTGCCAGCAGTGGGAGCTCTGGGGCCAACGTCCTGACTTTC | CASSGSSGANVLTF
NA | TRBD1 | TRBJ1-5 | TRBV28 | 16 | TGTGCCAGCAGTTTAGGACAGGGTTTGGGGTATCAGCCCCAGCATTTT | CASSLGQGLGYQPQHF
NA | TRBD1 | TRBJ1-2 | TRBV30 | 12 | TGTGCCTGGGGTCAGACAGGGGGCGGCTACACCTTC | CAWGQTGGGYTF
NA | NA | TRBJ1-1 | TRBV7-2 | 17 | TGTGCCAGCAGCTTAGGAGGCAGAACGATCTCCTTTACTGAAGCTTTCTTT | CASSLGGRTISFTEAFF
NA | TRBD2 | TRBJ2-7 | TRBV6-1 | 12 | TGTGCCTGTACTAGCGGGCGCTACGAGCAGTACTTC | CACTSGRYEQYF
NA | NA | TRBJ1-1 | TRBV6-6 | 13 | TGTGCCAGCAGATCACGGGACACTGGAAGAGCTTTCTTT | CASRSRDTGRAFF
NA | NA | TRBJ1-4 | TRBV28 | 14 | TGTGCCAGCCTCAATCCCACGGGGAATGAAAAACTGTTTTTT | CASLNPTGNEKLFF
NA | NA | TRBJ2-1 | TRBV7-2 | 14 | TGTGCCAGCAGCGCTCCCAGCTCCTACAATGAGCAGTTCTTC | CASSAPSSYNEQFF
NA | NA | TRBJ1-2 | TRBV21-1 | 18 | TGTGCCAGCAGCAAGTCCGGTGGAAGGGGGCACGGATACTATGGCTACACCTTC | CASSKSGGRGHGYYGYTF
NA | NA | TRBJ1-1 | TRBV25-1 | 16 | TGTGCCAGCAGTCCCCCTTCCCGCGGGGGGGGGACTGAAGCTTTCTTT | CASSPPSRGGGTEAFF
NA | TRBD1 | TRBJ1-1 | TRBV14 | 15 | TGTGCCAGCAGCCTCCTAGGACAGGGCGACGGTGAAGCTTTCTTT | CASSLLGQGDGEAFF
NA | TRBD1 | TRBJ1-1 | TRBV19 | 14 | TGTGCCAGTAGTTTGACAGGGGGCGTCACTGAAGCTTTCTTT | CASSLTGGVTEAFF
NA | NA | TRBJ2-5 | TRBV2 | 14 | TGTGCCAGCGCGGGAAGTCCGGGATTCGAGACCCAGTACTTC | CASAGSPGFETQYF
NA | NA | TRBJ2-2 | TRBV7-9 | 15 | TGTGCCAGCAGCCTTACAGCTTCGAACACCGGGGAGCTGTTTTTT | CASSLTASNTGELFF
NA | NA | TRBJ1-1 | TRBV30 | 13 | TGTGCCTGGAGGGTACTTAGCCGGGTTGGGGCTTTCTTT | CAWRVLSRVGAFF
NA | TRBD1 | TRBJ1-3 | TRBV7-9 | 16 | TGTGCCAGCAGCTTGACAGGGGTGAGCTCCGGAAACACCATATATTTT | CASSLTGVSSGNTIYF
NA | NA | TRBJ2-2 | TRBV19 | 15 | TGTGCCAGTAGTAGAGACAGACTAGGAGCCGGGGAGCTGTTTTTT | CASSRDRLGAGELFF
NA | NA | TRBJ2-1 | TRBV5-1 | 12 | TGCGCCAGCAGCTCCTGGGAGAGTGGGCAGTTCTTC | CASSSWESGQFF
NA | NA | TRBJ1-1 | TRBV11-3 | 12 | TGTGCCAGCAATAACATGAACACTGAAGCTTTCTTT | CASNNMNTEAFF
NA | TRBD1 | TRBJ2-2 | TRBV19 | 16 | TGTGCCAGTAGTATCGGCAGGGGGCAAGTCGGCGGGGAGCTGTTTTTT | CASSIGRGQVGGELFF
once | TRBD2 | TRBJ2-7 | TRBV5-4 | 16 | TGTGCCAGCAGCCGGACTAGCGGGAGTGGTACCTACGAGCAGTACTTC | CASSRTSGSGTYEQYF
NA | NA | TRBJ1-2 | TRBV5-1 | 14 | TGCGCCAGCAGCTTGGACAGACCCGAATATGGCTACACCTTC | CASSLDRPEYGYTF
NA | TRBD2 | TRBJ2-1 | TRBV19 | 16 | TGTGCCAGTAGTGCACCTAGCGGGAGACTCGTAAGCGAGCAGTTCTTC | CASSAPSGRLVSEQFF
few | NA | TRBJ2-3 | TRBV28 | 15 | TGTGCCAGCAGTCCCCACACCGCCCGCACAGATACGCAGTATTTT | CASSPHTARTDTQYF
once | NA | TRBJ2-3 | TRBV28 | 14 | TGTGCCAGCAGCTATGCAGGAAGTGCAGATACGCAGTATTTT | CASSYAGSADTQYF
NA | NA | TRBJ1-2 | TRBV29-1 | 13 | TGCAGCGTTGTCCCCGGCGGTGGGGGGGGCTACACCTTC | CSVVPGGGGGYTF
NA | NA | TRBJ2-1 | TRBV7-9 | 14 | TGTGCCAGCAGCTTAGTTTCAGGGGGGCATGAGCAGTTCTTC | CASSLVSGGHEQFF
NA | NA | TRBJ1-1 | TRBV5-8 | 12 | TGTGCCAGCAGCCACCTGAGCGATGAAGCTTTCTTT | CASSHLSDEAFF
NA | NA | TRBJ1-1 | TRBV5-4 | 14 | TGTGCCAGCAGCTTGACAGGCCGGAACACTGAAGCTTTCTTT | CASSLTGRNTEAFF